The rows below give T cell receptor beta chains drawn from one sample of a study of T cells in Graves' hyperthyroidism and ophthalmopathy. TCRdb called the multiplex PCR reads again in MiXCR, with one record for every CDR3 protein. The table lists approximately 480,000 distinct CDR3 sequences, around 20% of them singletons. Sequencing was performed on blood. The receptors stem from a man younger than 35 with Graves' hyperthyroidism. CDR3s include the opening cysteine and the closing phenylalanine or tryptophan. The D gene is left open where the match is weak. Clone size, where shown, is once, few, many, or a class for clones that have expanded.

>TRBJ1-5|TRBD1|TRBV10-3|many
CAISDDRVGQPQHF
TGTGCCATCAGTGATGACAGGGTAGGTCAGCCCCAGCATTTT
>TRBJ2-5|NA|TRBV20-1|NA
CSAAAAMETQYF
TGCAGTGCCGCCGCGGCCATGGAGACCCAGTACTTC
>TRBJ1-2|NA|TRBV28|many
CACSGGYYGYTF
TGTGCCTGCTCGGGGGGCTACTATGGCTACACCTTC
>TRBJ2-2|TRBD1|TRBV11-1|many
CASSWRDREVHGELFF
TGTGCCAGCAGCTGGAGGGACAGGGAGGTTCACGGGGAGCTGTTTTTT
>TRBJ1-1|TRBD1|TRBV10-3|NA
CAGGTGENTEAFF
TGTGCCGGGGGGACAGGAGAGAACACTGAAGCTTTCTTT
>TRBJ1-1|NA|TRBV28|many
CASSLHSGPTGAFF
TGTGCCAGCAGTTTGCATTCAGGCCCCACGGGGGCTTTCTTT
>TRBJ2-2|TRBD1|TRBV11-2|NA
CASSLDSQGAEIGELFF
TGTGCCAGCAGCTTAGATAGCCAGGGGGCGGAGATCGGGGAGCTGTTTTTT
>TRBJ2-7|TRBD1|TRBV20-1|once
CSANRDRGYEQYF
TGCAGTGCCAACCGGGACAGGGGCTACGAGCAGTACTTC
>TRBJ1-5|NA|TRBV6-1|many
CASSEPGFRGNQPQHF
TGTGCCAGCAGTGAACCGGGCTTCCGCGGCAATCAGCCCCAGCATTTT
>TRBJ1-1|TRBD1|TRBV12-3/TRBV12-4|few
CASTFAGGARTEAFF
TGTGCCAGCACATTCGCAGGGGGCGCGAGGACTGAAGCTTTCTTT
>TRBJ1-2|NA|TRBV20-1|many
CSARFPEGPPGYTF
TGCAGTGCTAGATTTCCTGAGGGACCGCCCGGTTACACCTTC
>TRBJ2-7|NA|TRBV10-3|NA
CAIKANTLSSYEQYF
TGTGCCATCAAAGCCAACACCCTGAGCTCCTACGAGCAGTACTTC
>TRBJ2-7|NA|TRBV11-3|many
CASSFVNGAYEQYF
TGTGCCAGCAGCTTTGTGAACGGGGCCTACGAGCAGTACTTC
>TRBJ2-2|TRBD1|TRBV12-3/TRBV12-4|few
CASSSTGLVGELFF
TGTGCCAGCAGTTCGACAGGGCTAGTCGGGGAGCTGTTTTTT
>TRBJ1-5|NA|TRBV19|many
CASSIIGVIDQPQHF
TGTGCCAGTAGTATTATCGGTGTAATCGATCAGCCCCAGCATTTT
>TRBJ2-6|TRBD2|TRBV7-3|many
CASSSGTSGGAQGANVLTF
TGTGCCAGCAGCTCCGGGACTAGCGGGGGGGCGCAGGGGGCCAACGTCTTGACTTTC
>TRBJ2-2|NA|TRBV5-8|few
CASSLVPWNTGELFF
TGTGCCAGCAGCTTGGTGCCTTGGAACACCGGGGAGCTGTTTTTT
>TRBJ1-5|NA|TRBV10-2|NA
CASSDAGDQPQHF
TGCGCCAGCAGTGATGCAGGGGATCAGCCCCAGCATTTT
>TRBJ1-5|NA|TRBV2|few
CADNPHPTPPPNQPQHF
TGTGCCGACAACCCCCACCCCACACCCCCCCCTAATCAGCCCCAGCATTTT
>TRBJ1-1|NA|TRBV3-1|few
CASSQVPGTKNTEAFF
TGTGCCAGCAGCCAAGTTCCCGGGACAAAGAACACTGAAGCTTTCTTT
>TRBJ1-2|NA|TRBV2|few
CASRGTFDGYTF
TGTGCCAGCCGCGGGACATTTGATGGCTACACCTTC
>TRBJ2-7|TRBD2|TRBV5-1|many
CASSLQRGLTYEQYF
TGCGCCAGCAGCTTGCAGCGGGGGCTAACCTACGAGCAGTACTTC
>TRBJ1-5|NA|TRBV11-2|many
CASSLTSWQPQHF
TGTGCCAGCAGCTTGACTTCATGGCAGCCCCAGCATTTT
>TRBJ2-7|NA|TRBV12-3/TRBV12-4|NA
CASSLGQGKDYEQYF
TGTGCCAGCAGTTTAGGGCAGGGAAAGGATTACGAGCAGTACTTC
>TRBJ2-4|TRBD2|TRBV6-5|many
CASSYSRERGYIQYF
TGTGCCAGCAGTTACTCGAGGGAGCGGGGGTACATTCAGTACTTC
>TRBJ2-2|NA|TRBV28|many
CASSLRASTGELFF
TGTGCCAGCAGTTTGCGGGCGTCCACCGGGGAGCTGTTTTTT
>TRBJ1-5|NA|TRBV13|many
CASSLRQASNQPQHF
TGTGCCAGCAGCTTACGCCAGGCTAGCAATCAGCCCCAGCATTTT
>TRBJ2-2|TRBD2|TRBV2|NA
CASRGTSGGPSNTGELFF
TGTGCCAGCAGAGGGACTAGCGGGGGCCCCTCGAACACCGGGGAGCTGTTTTTT
>TRBJ1-6|NA|TRBV5-1|few
CASSLNPEGVNSPLHF
TGCGCCAGCAGCTTGAACCCCGAGGGCGTTAATTCACCCCTCCACTTT
>TRBJ2-5|NA|TRBV2|many
CASSDGYQETQYF
TGTGCCAGCAGTGATGGGTACCAAGAGACCCAGTACTTC
>TRBJ1-5|TRBD1|TRBV2|many
CASSERTGANQPQHF
TGTGCCAGCAGTGAGAGGACAGGCGCAAATCAGCCCCAGCATTTT
>TRBJ1-2|NA|TRBV27|many
CASSRRGEAYGYTF
TGTGCCAGCAGTCGCAGGGGAGAAGCCTATGGCTACACCTTC
>TRBJ1-5|NA|TRBV27|many
CASRGAGSNQPQHF
TGTGCCAGCCGGGGGGCAGGTAGCAATCAGCCCCAGCATTTT
>TRBJ2-2|TRBD2|TRBV3-1|few
CASSQVAGVTTRELFF
TGTGCCAGCAGCCAAGTTGCGGGGGTGACCACCCGGGAGCTGTTTTTT